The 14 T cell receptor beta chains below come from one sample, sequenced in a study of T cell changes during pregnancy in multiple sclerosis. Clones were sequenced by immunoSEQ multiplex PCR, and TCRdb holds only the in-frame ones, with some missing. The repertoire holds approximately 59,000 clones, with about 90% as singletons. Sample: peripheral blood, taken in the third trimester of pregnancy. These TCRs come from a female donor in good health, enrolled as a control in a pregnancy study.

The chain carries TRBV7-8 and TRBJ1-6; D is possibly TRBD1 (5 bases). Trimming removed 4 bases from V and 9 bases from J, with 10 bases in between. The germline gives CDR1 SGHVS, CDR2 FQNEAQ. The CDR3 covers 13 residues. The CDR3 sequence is CASSYSRGSPLHF. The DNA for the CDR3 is TGTGCCAGCAGCTATAGTAGGGGTTCACCCCTCCACTTT.

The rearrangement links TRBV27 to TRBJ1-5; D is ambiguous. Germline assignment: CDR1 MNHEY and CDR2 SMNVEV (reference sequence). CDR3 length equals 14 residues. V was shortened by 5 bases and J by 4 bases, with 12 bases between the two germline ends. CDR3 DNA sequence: TGTGCCAGCAGTGGAGGGAGGTTGAATCAGCCCCAGCATTTT. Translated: CASSGGRLNQPQHF.

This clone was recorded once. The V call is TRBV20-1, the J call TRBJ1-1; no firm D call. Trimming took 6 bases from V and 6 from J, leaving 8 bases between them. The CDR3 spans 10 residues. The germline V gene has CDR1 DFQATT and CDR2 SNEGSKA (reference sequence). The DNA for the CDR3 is TGCAGTGCCCACAGTTCTGAAGCTTTCTTT. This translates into CSAHSSEAFF.

For the CDR3, the DNA is TGTGCCAGTAGCACCCAACCACGACAGGGCAATGAGCAGTTCTTC. Translation: CASSTQPRQGNEQFF. The J gene is TRBJ2-1, the V gene TRBV19; 7 nucleotides line up with TRBD1. The ends lost 6 bases at V and 6 bases at J; junction bases unmatched: 11. In germline, CDR1 is LNHDA, CDR2 SQIVND (reference sequence). The CDR3 runs to 15 residues.

CDR3 sequence: CAIRGGPTNSPLHF. The DNA of the CDR3 is TGTGCCATCAGGGGGGGACCGACCAATTCACCCCTCCACTTT. The chain employs TRBV10-3 and TRBJ1-6; D is perhaps TRBD1 (5 bases). The V gene's germline CDR1 is ENHRY and CDR2 SYGVKD. Trimming stripped 6 bases from V and 7 bases from J, with 13 bases between. This CDR3 has 14 residues.

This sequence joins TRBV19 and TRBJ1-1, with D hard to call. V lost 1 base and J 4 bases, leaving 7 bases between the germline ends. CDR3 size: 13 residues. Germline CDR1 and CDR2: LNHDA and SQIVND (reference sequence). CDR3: CASSIGFSTEAFF. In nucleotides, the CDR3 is TGTGCCAGTAGTATAGGGTTTAGCACTGAAGCTTTCTTT.

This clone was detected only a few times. The CDR3 sequence is CASSQDSTGGYYGYTF. CDR3 nucleotides: TGCGCCAGCAGCCAAGATTCCACGGGGGGTTACTATGGCTACACCTTC. The rearrangement uses TRBV4-3 and TRBJ1-2; D perhaps matches TRBD1 (5 bases). Deletions cut 0 bases from V and 3 bases from J, with 14 bases between. Germline V gives CDR1 LGHNA, CDR2 YSLEER. This CDR3 contains 16 residues.

CDR3 region: CASSEIPRDRGANTEAFF. The DNA for the CDR3 is TGTGCCAGCAGCGAAATACCCCGGGACAGGGGTGCGAACACTGAAGCTTTCTTT. The chain uses TRBV5-6 and TRBJ1-1; 10 nucleotides line up with TRBD1. The junction had 13 bases not matched to a gene; V was cut back by 4 bases and J by 1 base. The CDR3 consists of 18 residues. Germline CDR1 and CDR2: SGHDT and YYEEEE.

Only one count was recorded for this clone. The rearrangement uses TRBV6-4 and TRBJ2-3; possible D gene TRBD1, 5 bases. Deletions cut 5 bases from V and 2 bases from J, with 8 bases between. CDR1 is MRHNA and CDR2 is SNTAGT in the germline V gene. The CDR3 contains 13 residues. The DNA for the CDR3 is TGTGCCAGCAGTCCGACAGACACAGATACGCAGTATTTT. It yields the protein CASSPTDTDTQYF.

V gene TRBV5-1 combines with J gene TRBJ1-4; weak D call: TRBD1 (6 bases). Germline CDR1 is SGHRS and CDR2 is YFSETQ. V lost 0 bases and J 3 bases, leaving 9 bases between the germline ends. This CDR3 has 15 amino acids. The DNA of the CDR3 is TGCGCCAGCAGCTTGGTTTCAGGGGCTAATGAAAAACTGTTTTTT. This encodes CASSLVSGANEKLFF.

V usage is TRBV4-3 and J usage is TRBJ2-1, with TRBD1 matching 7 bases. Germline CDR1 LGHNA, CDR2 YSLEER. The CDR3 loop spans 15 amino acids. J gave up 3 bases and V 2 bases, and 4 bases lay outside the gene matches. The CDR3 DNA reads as TGCGCCAGCAGCCAATACAGGGGATACTACAATGAGCAGTTCTTC. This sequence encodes CASSQYRGYYNEQFF.

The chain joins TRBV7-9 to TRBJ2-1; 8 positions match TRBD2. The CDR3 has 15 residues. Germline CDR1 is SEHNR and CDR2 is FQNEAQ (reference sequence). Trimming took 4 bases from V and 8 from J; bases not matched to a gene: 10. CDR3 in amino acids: CASSSMGLDMDEQFF. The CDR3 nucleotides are TGTGCCAGCAGCTCCATGGGACTAGATATGGATGAGCAGTTCTTC.

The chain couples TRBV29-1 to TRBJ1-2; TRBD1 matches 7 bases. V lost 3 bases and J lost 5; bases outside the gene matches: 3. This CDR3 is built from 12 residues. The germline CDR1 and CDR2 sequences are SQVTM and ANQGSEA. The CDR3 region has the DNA TGCAGCGTTGAGGGACAGCCTTATGGCTACACCTTC. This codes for CSVEGQPYGYTF.

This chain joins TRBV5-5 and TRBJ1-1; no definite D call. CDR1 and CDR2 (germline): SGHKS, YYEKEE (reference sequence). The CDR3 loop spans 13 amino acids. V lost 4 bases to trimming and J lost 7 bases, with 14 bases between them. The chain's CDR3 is CASSDRSSSEAFF. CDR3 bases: TGTGCCAGCAGCGATCGTTCGTCGAGTGAAGCTTTCTTT.